Listed here is a single TCR beta chain. This record belongs to a study of blood T cell repertoires in COVID-19. Study-wide context: Specimens from acute and convalescent COVID-19 originated in the United States, Italy and Spain. T cells, B-cell-depleted T cells, or PBMCs supplied cDNA or gDNA.

CDR3 length: 15 amino acids. Germline V gene lookup returns CDR1 SGHRS and CDR2 YFSETQ. V was clipped by 3 bases and J by 0 bases; unmatched bases: 5. Methods used by the authors: Counts of nucleated cells, estimated from reference gene primer amplification, were obtained. Repertoires were generated with immunoSEQ multiplex PCR, while TCRdb's copy carries only in-frame clones and drops some. That table supplies the V and J calls and clone size; D and trimming were determined from the DNA. Found here are around 72,000 clones, roughly 90% of them singletons; the top ten hold approximately 28%. The chain employs TRBV5-1 and TRBJ1-1; 7 bases are shared with TRBD1. The sample taken for sequencing was peripheral blood. The sequence derives from a man aged 45-65 years with acute or convalescent COVID-19. The CDR3 is CASSYYRGMNTEAFF. The CDR3 DNA reads as TGCGCCAGCAGCTACTACAGGGGAATGAACACTGAAGCTTTCTTT.